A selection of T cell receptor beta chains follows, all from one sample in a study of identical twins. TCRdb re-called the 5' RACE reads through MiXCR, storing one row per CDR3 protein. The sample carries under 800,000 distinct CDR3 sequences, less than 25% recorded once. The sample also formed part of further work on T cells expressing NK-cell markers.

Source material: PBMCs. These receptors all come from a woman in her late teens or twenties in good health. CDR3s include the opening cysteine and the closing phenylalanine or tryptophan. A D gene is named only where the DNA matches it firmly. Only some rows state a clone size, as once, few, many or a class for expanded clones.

cdr3_aa: CASSQRGETEAFF
cdr3_nt: TGTGCCAGCAGCCAAAGGGGGGAAACTGAAGCTTTCTTT
v_call: TRBV5-5
clone_size: .
j_call: TRBJ1-1
d_call: .

cdr3_aa: CSVEAGAGGYEQYF
cdr3_nt: TGCAGCGTTGAAGCAGGGGCCGGGGGGTACGAGCAGTACTTC
v_call: TRBV29-1
clone_size: .
j_call: TRBJ2-7
d_call: .

cdr3_aa: CSATGTGPALNEQFF
cdr3_nt: TGCAGTGCTACAGGGACAGGGCCGGCCCTCAATGAGCAGTTCTTC
v_call: TRBV20-1
clone_size: many
j_call: TRBJ2-1
d_call: TRBD1

cdr3_aa: CASSLRTVRDEQYF
cdr3_nt: TGTGCCAGCAGCCTCAGGACCGTCCGGGACGAGCAGTACTTC
v_call: TRBV9
clone_size: .
j_call: TRBJ2-7
d_call: .

cdr3_aa: CASTPSTGDTQYF
cdr3_nt: TGTGCCAGCACCCCTTCGACAGGGGATACGCAGTATTTT
v_call: TRBV6-1
clone_size: few
j_call: TRBJ2-3
d_call: TRBD1

cdr3_aa: CASSVGLAVSYNEQFF
cdr3_nt: TGCGCCAGCAGCGTGGGACTAGCGGTCTCCTACAATGAGCAGTTCTTC
v_call: TRBV5-1
clone_size: few
j_call: TRBJ2-1
d_call: TRBD2

cdr3_aa: CAIREGLLTDTQYF
cdr3_nt: TGTGCCATCAGGGAGGGGCTTCTCACAGATACGCAGTATTTT
v_call: TRBV10-3
clone_size: few
j_call: TRBJ2-3
d_call: .

cdr3_aa: CATPTLPGETQYF
cdr3_nt: TGTGCCACTCCGACTCTACCCGGGGAGACCCAGTACTTC
v_call: TRBV6-1
clone_size: .
j_call: TRBJ2-5
d_call: .

cdr3_aa: CASSLSGLITDTQYF
cdr3_nt: TGTGCCAGCAGCTTAAGCGGACTGATCACAGATACGCAGTATTTT
v_call: TRBV7-2
clone_size: .
j_call: TRBJ2-3
d_call: .

cdr3_aa: CSAQGGVAYEQYF
cdr3_nt: TGCAGTGCCCAGGGGGGGGTGGCCTACGAGCAGTACTTC
v_call: TRBV20-1
clone_size: .
j_call: TRBJ2-7
d_call: .

cdr3_aa: CASWEWPYNEQFF
cdr3_nt: TGTGCCAGCTGGGAATGGCCGTACAATGAGCAGTTCTTC
v_call: TRBV27
clone_size: .
j_call: TRBJ2-1
d_call: .

cdr3_aa: CASRRGGPGENSPLHF
cdr3_nt: TGTGCCAGCAGGAGAGGGGGACCAGGGGAGAATTCACCCCTCCACTTT
v_call: TRBV25-1
clone_size: .
j_call: TRBJ1-6
d_call: .

cdr3_aa: CASSTDRVSSYEQYF
cdr3_nt: TGCGCCAGCAGCACGGACAGGGTAAGCTCCTACGAGCAGTACTTC
v_call: TRBV5-1
clone_size: .
j_call: TRBJ2-7
d_call: TRBD1

cdr3_aa: CASSLLGDGSPLHF
cdr3_nt: TGTGCCAGCAGTTTACTGGGGGATGGTTCACCCCTCCACTTT
v_call: TRBV27
clone_size: .
j_call: TRBJ1-6
d_call: .

cdr3_aa: CASSPRGEQKYF
cdr3_nt: TGCGCCAGCAGCCCAAGGGGCGAACAGAAGTACTTC
v_call: TRBV4-3
clone_size: .
j_call: TRBJ2-5
d_call: .

cdr3_aa: CASSWGSAHEQYF
cdr3_nt: TGTGCCAGCAGTTGGGGGAGCGCCCACGAGCAGTACTTC
v_call: TRBV12-3/TRBV12-4
clone_size: .
j_call: TRBJ2-7
d_call: .

cdr3_aa: CANTATGRVGNEQFF
cdr3_nt: TGTGCCAACACCGCTACAGGGCGTGTGGGAAATGAGCAGTTCTTC
v_call: TRBV2
clone_size: .
j_call: TRBJ2-1
d_call: .

cdr3_aa: CASSYKEYHEQFF
cdr3_nt: TGTGCCAGCAGTTATAAGGAGTATCATGAGCAGTTCTTC
v_call: TRBV6-2/TRBV6-3
clone_size: .
j_call: TRBJ2-1
d_call: .

cdr3_aa: CASSAVGTGELFF
cdr3_nt: TGCGCCAGCAGTGCGGTTGGCACCGGGGAGCTGTTTTTT
v_call: TRBV5-1
clone_size: .
j_call: TRBJ2-2
d_call: .

cdr3_aa: CSASKGFEAFF
cdr3_nt: TGCAGTGCTAGTAAGGGGTTTGAAGCTTTCTTT
v_call: TRBV20-1
clone_size: .
j_call: TRBJ1-1
d_call: .

cdr3_aa: CASGFSGRDEQFF
cdr3_nt: TGTGCTAGTGGGTTTAGTGGAAGGGATGAGCAGTTCTTC
v_call: TRBV12-5
clone_size: many
j_call: TRBJ2-1
d_call: .

cdr3_aa: CASAPFGGELFF
cdr3_nt: TGTGCCAGCGCACCCTTCGGCGGGGAGCTGTTTTTT
v_call: TRBV12-3/TRBV12-4
clone_size: .
j_call: TRBJ2-2
d_call: .

cdr3_aa: CASTSGRIANQPQHF
cdr3_nt: TGTGCCAGCACCTCGGGACGGATAGCAAATCAGCCCCAGCATTTT
v_call: TRBV12-3/TRBV12-4
clone_size: few
j_call: TRBJ1-5
d_call: .

cdr3_aa: CASSASGTRVQYF
cdr3_nt: TGTGCCAGCAGCGCCTCCGGGACACGTGTTCAGTACTTC
v_call: TRBV9
clone_size: .
j_call: TRBJ2-5
d_call: .

cdr3_aa: CSARGLQGLRGSYNEQFF
cdr3_nt: TGCAGTGCTAGAGGGTTACAGGGGCTGAGAGGCTCCTACAATGAGCAGTTCTTC
v_call: TRBV20-1
clone_size: few
j_call: TRBJ2-1
d_call: TRBD1

cdr3_aa: CASSQEEGVNEQYF
cdr3_nt: TGTGCCAGCAGCCAAGAAGAGGGCGTCAACGAGCAGTACTTC
v_call: TRBV4-2
clone_size: few
j_call: TRBJ2-7
d_call: .

cdr3_aa: CASSLAGVVNTDTQYF
cdr3_nt: TGCGCCAGCAGCTTGGCGGGGGTAGTAAACACAGATACGCAGTATTTT
v_call: TRBV5-1
clone_size: few
j_call: TRBJ2-3
d_call: .

cdr3_aa: CASSSSTGWGKETQYF
cdr3_nt: TGCGCCAGCAGCTCCTCGACAGGGTGGGGAAAGGAGACCCAGTACTTC
v_call: TRBV5-1
clone_size: .
j_call: TRBJ2-5
d_call: TRBD1

cdr3_aa: CASPSLGPYYEQYF
cdr3_nt: TGTGCCAGCCCCTCCCTCGGGCCGTACTACGAGCAGTACTTC
v_call: TRBV12-3/TRBV12-4
clone_size: few
j_call: TRBJ2-7
d_call: .

cdr3_aa: CASSDEKDTQYF
cdr3_nt: TGTGCCAGCAGTGACGAGAAGGATACGCAGTATTTT
v_call: TRBV2
clone_size: .
j_call: TRBJ2-3
d_call: .

cdr3_aa: CSARALRSNRGWGYNEQFF
cdr3_nt: TGCAGTGCTAGAGCCCTTCGTTCTAACAGGGGTTGGGGGTACAATGAGCAGTTCTTC
v_call: TRBV20-1
clone_size: few
j_call: TRBJ2-1
d_call: TRBD1

cdr3_aa: CASSFQSPDRIYEQYF
cdr3_nt: TGTGCCAGCAGCTTCCAGAGCCCGGACAGGATCTACGAGCAGTACTTC
v_call: TRBV7-8
clone_size: .
j_call: TRBJ2-7
d_call: TRBD1